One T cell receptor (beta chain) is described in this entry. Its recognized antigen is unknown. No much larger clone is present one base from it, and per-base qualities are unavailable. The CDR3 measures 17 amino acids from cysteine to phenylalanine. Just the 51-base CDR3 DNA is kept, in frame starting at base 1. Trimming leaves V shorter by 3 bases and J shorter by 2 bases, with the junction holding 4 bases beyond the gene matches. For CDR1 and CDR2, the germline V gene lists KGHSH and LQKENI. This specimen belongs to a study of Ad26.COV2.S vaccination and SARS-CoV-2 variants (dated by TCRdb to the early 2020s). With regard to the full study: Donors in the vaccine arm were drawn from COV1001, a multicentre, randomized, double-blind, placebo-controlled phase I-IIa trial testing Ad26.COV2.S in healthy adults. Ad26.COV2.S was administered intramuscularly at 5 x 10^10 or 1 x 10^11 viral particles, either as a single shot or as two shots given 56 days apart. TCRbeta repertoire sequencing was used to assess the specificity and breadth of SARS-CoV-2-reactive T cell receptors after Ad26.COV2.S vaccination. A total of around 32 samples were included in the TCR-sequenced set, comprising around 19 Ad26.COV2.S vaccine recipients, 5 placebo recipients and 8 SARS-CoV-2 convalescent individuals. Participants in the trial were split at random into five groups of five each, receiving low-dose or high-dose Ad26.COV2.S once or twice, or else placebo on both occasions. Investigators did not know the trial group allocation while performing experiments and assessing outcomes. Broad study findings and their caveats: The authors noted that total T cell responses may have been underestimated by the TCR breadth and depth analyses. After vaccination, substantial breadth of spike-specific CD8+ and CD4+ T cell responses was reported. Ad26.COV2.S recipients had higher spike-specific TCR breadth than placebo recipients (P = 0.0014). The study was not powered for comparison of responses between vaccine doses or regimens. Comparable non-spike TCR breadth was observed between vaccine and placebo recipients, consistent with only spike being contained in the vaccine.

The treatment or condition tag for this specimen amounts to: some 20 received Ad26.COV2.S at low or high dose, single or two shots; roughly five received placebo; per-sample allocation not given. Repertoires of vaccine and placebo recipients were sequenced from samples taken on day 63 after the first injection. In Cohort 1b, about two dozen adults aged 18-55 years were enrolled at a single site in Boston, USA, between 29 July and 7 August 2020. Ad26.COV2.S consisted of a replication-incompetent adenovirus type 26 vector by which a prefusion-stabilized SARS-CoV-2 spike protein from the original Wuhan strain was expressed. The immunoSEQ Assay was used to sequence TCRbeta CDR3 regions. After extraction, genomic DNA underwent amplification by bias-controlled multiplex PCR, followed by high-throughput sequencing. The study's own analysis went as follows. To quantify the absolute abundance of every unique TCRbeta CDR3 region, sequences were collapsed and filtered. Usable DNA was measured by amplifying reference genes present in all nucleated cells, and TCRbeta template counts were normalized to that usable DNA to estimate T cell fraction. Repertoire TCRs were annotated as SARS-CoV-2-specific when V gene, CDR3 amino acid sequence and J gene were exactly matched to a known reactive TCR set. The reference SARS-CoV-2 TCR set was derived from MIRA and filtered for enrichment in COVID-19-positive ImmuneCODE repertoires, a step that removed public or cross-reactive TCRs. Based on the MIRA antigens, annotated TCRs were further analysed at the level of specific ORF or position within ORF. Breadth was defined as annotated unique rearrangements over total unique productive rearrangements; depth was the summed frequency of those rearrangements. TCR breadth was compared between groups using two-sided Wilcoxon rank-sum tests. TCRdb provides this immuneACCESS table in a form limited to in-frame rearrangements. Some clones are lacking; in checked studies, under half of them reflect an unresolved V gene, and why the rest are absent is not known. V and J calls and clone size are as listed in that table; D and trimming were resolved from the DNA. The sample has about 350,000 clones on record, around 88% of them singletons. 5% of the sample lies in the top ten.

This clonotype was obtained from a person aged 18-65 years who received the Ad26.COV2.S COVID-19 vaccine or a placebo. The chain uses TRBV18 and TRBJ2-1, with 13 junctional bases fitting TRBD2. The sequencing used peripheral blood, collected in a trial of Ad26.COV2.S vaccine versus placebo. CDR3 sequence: CASSPRTSGRTYNEQFF. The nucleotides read TGTGCCAGCTCACCGAGGACTAGCGGGAGAACCTACAATGAGCAGTTCTTC.